This T cell receptor (beta chain) was documented in a study of blood T cell repertoires in COVID-19. Study-wide background: PBMCs, B-cell-depleted T cells, or T cells were the source of the cDNA or gDNA that made up the material.

Sequencing used immunoSEQ multiplex PCR; TCRdb keeps in-frame clones, though not all of them. Among around 230,000 clones, about 80% were seen once, and the ten largest hold about 15%. CDR3 length: 15 residues. V trimming: 8 bases; J trimming: 1 base; junction bases outside the gene matches: 7. Per the germline V gene, CDR1 is ENHRY and CDR2 is SYGVKD. Participants' reported clinical history set cohort assignment. The sample was PBMCs or T cells enriched from blood (not recorded which). This receptor was identified in a man aged 40-49 years who had recovered from COVID-19. The V call is TRBV10-3, the J call TRBJ2-3, with 9 bases matching TRBD2. CDR3 DNA sequence: TGTGCCATCGCCGCGGGAGGGTTAGGCACAGATACGCAGTATTTT. Residues: CAIAAGGLGTDTQYF.